These 23 T cell receptor beta chains were sequenced from one sample in a study of T-cell memory formation after mild COVID-19. TCRdb reprocessed the 5' RACE reads with MiXCR, giving one entry per CDR3 protein. The sample has a few hundred thousand distinct CDR3 sequences, around 27% seen once; the top ten hold approximately 15%. The specimen was PBMCs or a T cell subset sorted from them (not recorded which). Receptor source: an adult woman who had mild COVID-19 (a few samples of this study predate the infection). Cell type and time point are not known.

Only a few counts were recorded for this clonotype. The V and J genes are TRBV25-1 and TRBJ1-1; D gene ambiguous. CDR1 is MGHDK, CDR2 SYGVNS, per germline. The V and J ends lost 4 bases and 1 base respectively, with 4 bases between them. CDR3 length: 12 amino acids. The CDR3: CASSGPNTEAFF. CDR3 bases: TGTGCCAGCAGTGGCCCGAACACTGAAGCTTTCTTT.

For the CDR3, the DNA is TGTGCCAGCCGAGGGACAGGGATATTGGAGACCCAGTACTTC. Its translation is CASRGTGILETQYF. The rearrangement joins TRBV6-2 or TRBV6-3 to TRBJ2-5, with 9 bases matching TRBD1. Per germline, CDR1 MNHEY and CDR2 SVGEGT. The CDR3 is 14 residues long. After removal of 8 bases from V and 5 bases from J, the junction contained 9 bases not matched to a gene.

This clonotype was observed a handful of times. The chain has TRBV12-3 or TRBV12-4 and TRBJ2-1, with a weak D call TRBD1 (5 bases). The CDR3 runs to 12 residues. The V gene lost 6 bases and the J gene lost 9 bases, with 12 bases spanning the gap. The CDR3 coding sequence is TGTGCCAGCAGCCCAAATCAGGGTGAGCAGTTCTTC. Protein sequence: CASSPNQGEQFF.

The chain employs TRBV7-9 and TRBJ2-7; D not resolved. The CDR3 runs to 13 residues. Trimming stripped 4 bases from V and 1 base from J, with 8 bases between. Germline lookup yields CDR1 SEHNR and CDR2 FQNEAQ (reference sequence). CDR3 sequence (DNA): TGTGCCAGCAGCTCGAGCGAGTCCTACGAGCAGTACTTC. Its protein product is CASSSSESYEQYF. Full variable domain (outside the CDR3, taken from reference TRBV7-9 and TRBJ2-7): DTGVSQNPRHKITKRGQNVTFRCDPISEHNRLYWYRQTLGQGPEFLTYFQNEAQLEKSRLLSDRFSAERPKGSFSTLEIQRTEQGDSAMYLCASSSSESYEQYFGPGTRLTVT.

This clonotype was observed a few times. The chain uses TRBV20-1 and TRBJ2-3, with a weak D call TRBD2 (6 bases). The ends were cut back, 4 bases at V and 0 bases at J, with 17 bases in the middle. Germline V gene sequence: CDR1 DFQATT, CDR2 SNEGSKA (reference sequence). CDR3 size: 16 residues. The CDR3: CSATSRRGGSTDTQYF. The CDR3 DNA reads as TGCAGTGCTACCTCCCGGCGGGGAGGAAGCACAGATACGCAGTATTTT.

The rearrangement links TRBV5-1 to TRBJ1-1; 8 nucleotides agree with TRBD1. Germline values: CDR1 SGHRS, CDR2 YFSETQ. There are 16 residues in the CDR3. J lost 6 bases, V lost 7 bases, and 17 bases had no gene match. This chain's CDR3 is CASLSHGQGGVAEAFF. DNA of the CDR3: TGCGCCAGCCTTTCACACGGACAGGGTGGTGTTGCTGAAGCTTTCTTT.

This clonotype came up a few times. CDR3 loop: CASSLALTSGVPQETQYF. The CDR3 DNA sequence: TGTGCCAGCAGCTTAGCGCTCACTAGCGGGGTACCACAAGAGACCCAGTACTTC. This chain links TRBV7-6 with TRBJ2-5, with 10 bases matching TRBD2. This CDR3 region has 18 residues. Germline V lookup: CDR1 SGHVS, CDR2 FNYEAQ. Trimming removed 0 bases from V and 2 bases from J; junction bases left unmatched: 9.

The chain links TRBV9 to TRBJ2-7; D gene uncertain. The CDR3 is 14 residues long. The germline V gene has CDR1 SGDLS and CDR2 YYNGEE. The V gene lost 0 bases and the J gene lost 4 bases, with 11 bases spanning the gap. The CDR3 nucleotides read TGTGCCAGCAGCGTAGAAGACGGAATTTACGAGCAGTACTTC. Protein: CASSVEDGIYEQYF.

This clonotype was seen a handful of times. The chain recombines TRBV11-2 with TRBJ2-3, with D perhaps matching TRBD1 (5 bases). Germline V gene lookup returns CDR1 SGHAT and CDR2 FQNNGV. The V end was cut by 4 bases, the J end by 6 bases, with 14 bases between. CDR3 length equals 14 residues. The CDR3: CASSWGQIVDTQYF. The CDR3 region has the DNA TGTGCCAGCAGCTGGGGCCAGATCGTGGATACGCAGTATTTT.

The genes are TRBV25-1 and TRBJ2-5, with 9 bases fitting TRBD2. This CDR3 has 18 amino acids. J lost 3 bases, V lost 0 bases, and 11 bases had no gene match. Germline CDR1 MGHDK, CDR2 SYGVNS. The CDR3 sequence is CASSEYYGASGVEETQYF. DNA of the CDR3: TGTGCCAGCAGTGAATATTATGGGGCTAGCGGGGTCGAAGAGACCCAGTACTTC.

The gene calls are TRBV5-1 and TRBJ2-1; D unresolved. The CDR3 contains 15 residues. Germline V CDR1 and CDR2: SGHRS, YFSETQ. The germline V and J ends were trimmed by 0 bases and 2 bases, with 9 bases remaining between them. In DNA form, the CDR3 reads TGCGCCAGCAGCTTGGTTGGCAGTACCTACAATGAGCAGTTCTTC. Encoded protein: CASSLVGSTYNEQFF.

This clonotype was counted between two and nine times. The V and J genes are TRBV4-1 and TRBJ2-1; D uncertain. The CDR3 has 14 residues. Germline V lookup: CDR1 MGHRA, CDR2 YSYEKL. V shed 0 bases and J shed 9 bases, with 12 bases lying between them. This CDR3 reads CASSQELAAFEQFF. CDR3 nucleotide sequence: TGCGCCAGCAGCCAAGAGTTAGCTGCTTTTGAGCAGTTCTTC.

This clonotype appeared many times. The genes are TRBV20-1 and TRBJ1-6; the match to TRBD1 covers 8 bases. V dropped 1 base and J dropped 5; count of bases not matched to a gene: 1. The length of the CDR3 is 14 residues. Per germline, CDR1 DFQATT and CDR2 SNEGSKA (reference sequence). CDR3 sequence reads: CSARVTGDNSPLHF. CDR3 nucleotides: TGCAGTGCTAGAGTGACAGGGGATAATTCACCCCTCCACTTT.

The chain recombines TRBV5-1 with TRBJ2-5; no reliable D call. Between the trimmed V and J ends, which lost 0 bases and 2 bases, there was a span of 11 bases. CDR3 length: 15 amino acids. Germline lookup yields CDR1 SGHRS and CDR2 YFSETQ. The CDR3 loop reads CASSLVPGRQETQYF. The CDR3, as DNA: TGCGCCAGCAGCTTGGTTCCCGGACGGCAAGAGACCCAGTACTTC.

The V gene is TRBV6-6, the J gene TRBJ2-5; D tentatively reads TRBD1 or TRBD2 (5 bases each). Trimming cost V 5 bases and J 3 bases, with 16 bases left between them. The germline gives CDR1 MNHNY, CDR2 SVGAGI (reference sequence). CDR3 length equals 15 residues. The CDR3 sequence: CASSRGGREKETQYF. The CDR3 coding sequence is TGTGCCAGCAGTCGGGGCGGACGGGAAAAAGAGACCCAGTACTTC.

This clonotype was recorded many times. This chain links TRBV12-3 or TRBV12-4 with TRBJ2-7, with 8 bases lining up with TRBD2. The CDR3 runs to 16 residues. Trimming removed 5 bases from V and 0 bases from J; junction bases left unmatched: 9. CDR3 sequence (DNA): TGTGCCAGCAGTCCACGTACAAGCGGGAGCTCCTACGAGCAGTACTTC. Its protein is CASSPRTSGSSYEQYF.

The chain is built from TRBV9 and TRBJ2-1; D unresolved. Trimming left V 1 base short and J 0 bases short, with 14 bases between. The germline V gene encodes CDR1 SGDLS and CDR2 YYNGEE. This CDR3 has 17 amino acids. Written as DNA, the CDR3 is TGTGCCAGCAGCGTATCGGCAGCTTTGAGCTCCTACAATGAGCAGTTCTTC. Translation: CASSVSAALSSYNEQFF.

This clonotype was seen a few times. The chain links TRBV24-1 to TRBJ2-1; 8 bases align to TRBD2. Looked up from germline, CDR1 is KGHDR and CDR2 is SFDVKD. The CDR3 contains 16 residues. Trimming took 3 bases from V and 0 from J; bases not matched to a gene: 3. Here the CDR3 DNA reads TGTGCCACCAGTGATAAAAGCGGGAGCTCCTACAATGAGCAGTTCTTC. Translated, it gives CATSDKSGSSYNEQFF.

A note on this clonotype: A read error may produce the germline difference seen at one junction end. CDR3 sequence: CASSLALLNEQFF. The CDR3, as DNA: TGTGCCAGCAGCCTAGCCCTTCTCAATGAGCAGTTCTTC. J is TRBJ2-1 and V is TRBV7-9; D might be TRBD2 (5 bases). This CDR3 has 13 amino acids. Germline values: CDR1 SEHNR, CDR2 FQNEAQ (reference sequence).

This clonotype was observed a few times. The V call is TRBV5-1, the J call TRBJ2-1; 8 bases line up with TRBD1. The trim removed 4 bases at V and 1 base at J, leaving 7 bases unmatched. Per the germline V gene, CDR1 is SGHRS and CDR2 is YFSETQ. The CDR3 covers 16 residues. CDR3 nucleotide sequence: TGCGCCAGCAGCATAGGACAGGGTAGATCCTACAATGAGCAGTTCTTC. This encodes CASSIGQGRSYNEQFF.

This clonotype was observed a handful of times. This chain connects TRBV3-1 to TRBJ1-1; D may be TRBD1 (5 bases). This CDR3 comprises 16 residues. The V gene lost 6 bases and the J gene lost 3 bases, with 20 bases spanning the gap. The germline V gene encodes CDR1 LGHDT and CDR2 YNNKEL (reference sequence). CDR3 nucleotides: TGTGCCAGCAGTCCCGGGTGGGGGGTTCTGGACACTGAAGCTTTCTTT. This codes for CASSPGWGVLDTEAFF.

This clonotype came up many times. The V gene is TRBV7-9, the J gene TRBJ2-7; 9 bases are a match to TRBD1. CDR3 length: 14 residues. V gave up 5 bases and J gave up 6 bases; unmatched junction bases: 8. The germline CDR1 and CDR2 sequences are SEHNR and FQNEAQ (reference sequence). The CDR3 here is CASSPGTGILEQYF. DNA of the CDR3: TGTGCCAGCAGCCCCGGGACAGGGATTCTCGAGCAGTACTTC.

The V gene is TRBV24-1, the J gene TRBJ2-7, with D perhaps matching TRBD1 or TRBD2 (5 bases each). This CDR3 is built from 12 residues. The germline V gene encodes CDR1 KGHDR and CDR2 SFDVKD. Trimming shortened V by 6 bases and J by 2 bases, and 7 bases separated the two germline ends. The CDR3 sequence is CATSQGAYEQYF. CDR3 bases: TGTGCCACCAGTCAGGGAGCCTACGAGCAGTACTTC.